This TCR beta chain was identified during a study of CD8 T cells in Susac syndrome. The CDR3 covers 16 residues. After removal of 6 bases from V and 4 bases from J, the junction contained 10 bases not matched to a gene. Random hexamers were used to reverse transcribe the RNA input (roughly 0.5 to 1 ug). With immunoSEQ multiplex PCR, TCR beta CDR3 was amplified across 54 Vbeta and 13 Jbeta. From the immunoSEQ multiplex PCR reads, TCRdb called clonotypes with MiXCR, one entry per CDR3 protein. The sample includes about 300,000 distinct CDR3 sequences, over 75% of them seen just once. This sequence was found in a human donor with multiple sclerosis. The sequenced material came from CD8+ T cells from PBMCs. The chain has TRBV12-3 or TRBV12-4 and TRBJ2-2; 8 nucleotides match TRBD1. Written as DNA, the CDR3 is TGTGCCAGCAGACCTAAGGACAGGGTTTCCACCGGGGAGCTGTTTTTT. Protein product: CASRPKDRVSTGELFF.